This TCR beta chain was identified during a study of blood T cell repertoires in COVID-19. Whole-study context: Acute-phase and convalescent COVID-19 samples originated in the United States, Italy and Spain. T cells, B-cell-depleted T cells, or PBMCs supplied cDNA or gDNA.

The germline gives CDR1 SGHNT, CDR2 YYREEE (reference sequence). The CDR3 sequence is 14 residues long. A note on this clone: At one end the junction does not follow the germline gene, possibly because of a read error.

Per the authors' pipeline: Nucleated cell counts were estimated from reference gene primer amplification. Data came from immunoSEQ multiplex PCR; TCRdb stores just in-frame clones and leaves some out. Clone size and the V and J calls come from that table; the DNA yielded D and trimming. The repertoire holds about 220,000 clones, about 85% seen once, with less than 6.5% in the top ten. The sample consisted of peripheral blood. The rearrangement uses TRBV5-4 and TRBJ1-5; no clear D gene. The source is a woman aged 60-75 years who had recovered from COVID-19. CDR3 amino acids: CASSLEGSDQPQHF. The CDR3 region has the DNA TGTGCCAGCAGCTTGGAGGGTAGCGATCAGCCCCAGCATTTT. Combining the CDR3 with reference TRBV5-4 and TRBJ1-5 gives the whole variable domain ETGVTQSPTHLIKTRGQQVTLRCSSQSGHNTVSWYQQALGQGPQFIFQYYREEENGRGNFPPRFSGLQFPNYSSELNVNALELDDSALYLCASSLEGSDQPQHFGDGTRLSIL.